This TCR gamma chain was sequenced in a study of Vδ1+ human thymocytes. The template was reverse-transcribed extracted RNA. CDR3 amplicons came from multiplex PCR with pooled V-gene forward and constant-region reverse primers. TCRdb redid clone calling on the multiplex PCR reads using CATT. The table includes more than 35,000 gamma-chain clones, around 20% detected once. The study, taken as a whole, reports: Thymic TRG and TRD repertoires appeared highly polyclonal, with Gaussian CDR3 length distributions. Approximately 20% of thymic delta-chain sequences were Vdelta2, with few Vdelta3, unlike blood Vdelta1+ controls.

A remark on this clone: Its specificity is not known.

This CDR3 is 18 amino acids long. Trimming removed 5 bases from V and 3 bases from J; junction bases left unmatched: 22. Germline V gives CDR1 GITISATS, CDR2 ISYDGTV (reference sequence). The gene calls are TRGV9 and TRGJ1 or TRGJ2. This TCR derives from a girl less than two years old who had congenital heart surgery. Material for sequencing was Vdelta1+ gamma-delta thymocytes from the thymus. As for subset: FACS-sorted CD3+ TCRalphabeta- TCRVdelta1+ TCRVdelta2- thymocytes. The CDR3 spells CALWGWPGQCKIYYKKLF. The CDR3 DNA is TGTGCCTTGTGGGGATGGCCTGGGCAATGCAAGATTTATTATAAGAAACTCTTT.